These 8 T cell receptor beta chains came from one sample sequenced in a study of blood T cell repertoires in COVID-19. Sequenced by immunoSEQ multiplex PCR; TCRdb stores in-frame clones only, minus some. The data hold about 310,000 clones, with about 89% observed a single time. Sequenced input: peripheral blood. Every receptor here comes from a woman in her fifties or sixties who had recovered from COVID-19.

The chain employs TRBV14 and TRBJ1-1, with D perhaps TRBD1 (5 bases). CDR3 length equals 14 residues. Trimming took off 7 bases at V and 6 bases at J, with 18 bases between the two ends. Germline V gene sequence: CDR1 SGHDN, CDR2 FVKESK. The CDR3 bases are TGTGCCAGCACCGTAAGGGGATTATCGGCTGAAGCTTTCTTT. This codes for CASTVRGLSAEAFF.

The rearrangement links TRBV3-1 (or the pseudogene TRBV3-2) to TRBJ2-5; 7 bases fit TRBD1. V trimming: 5 bases; J trimming: 1 base; junction bases outside the gene matches: 4. The CDR3 is 14 amino acids. Germline V gene lookup returns CDR1 LGHDT and CDR2 YNNKEL (reference sequence). For the CDR3, the DNA is TGTGCCAGCAGCGAGACAGGGATCCAAGAGACCCAGTACTTC. Amino acid sequence: CASSETGIQETQYF.

The rearrangement links TRBV3-1 (or the pseudogene TRBV3-2) to TRBJ2-5, with D maybe TRBD1 (5 bases). The CDR3 runs to 15 residues. Germline V CDR1 and CDR2: LGHDT, YNNKEL (reference sequence). Trimming stripped 4 bases from V and 2 bases from J, with 14 bases between. CDR3 residues: CASSLQTGTQETQYF. In nucleotides, the CDR3 is TGTGCCAGCAGCCTGCAAACAGGAACACAAGAGACCCAGTACTTC.

The chain uses TRBV2 and TRBJ1-4; D gene unclear. Germline-derived CDR1 and CDR2 are SNHLY and FYNNEI. V was cut by 6 bases and J by 2 bases, with 13 bases left in between. CDR3 size: 15 residues. The CDR3 sequence is CASSPDGGTNEKLFF. CDR3 nucleotide sequence: TGTGCCAGCAGCCCTGATGGAGGGACTAATGAAAAACTGTTTTTT.

The genes are TRBV6-6 and TRBJ2-5; the D gene is possibly TRBD2 (6 bases). V lost 5 bases, J lost 5 bases, and 9 bases lay in between. From germline, CDR1 is MNHNY and CDR2 SVGAGI (reference sequence). The length of the CDR3 is 12 residues. CDR3 sequence: CASSQEGETQYF. The DNA of the CDR3 is TGTGCCAGCAGTCAGGAGGGGGAGACCCAGTACTTC.

This chain connects TRBV6-9 to TRBJ2-7; 7 bases are shared with TRBD1. J gave up 2 bases and V 2 bases, and 6 bases lay outside the gene matches. CDR1 is MNHGY and CDR2 is SVAAGI in the germline V gene. This CDR3 is 15 amino acids long. The CDR3 here is CASSYGRDSTYEQYF. In DNA, the CDR3 is TGTGCCAGCAGTTATGGCCGGGACAGTACCTACGAGCAGTACTTC.

The rearrangement uses TRBV5-1 and TRBJ2-1; D is possibly TRBD2 (6 bases). Trimming removed 3 bases at V and 0 bases at J, with 19 bases between. The CDR3 contains 18 residues. Germline loops: CDR1 SGHRS, CDR2 YFSETQ. The CDR3 region has the DNA TGCGCCAGCAGCTCGTTCGCGGGGCGACAGAGCTCCTACAATGAGCAGTTCTTC. Translated, it gives CASSSFAGRQSSYNEQFF.

The chain links TRBV7-2 to TRBJ2-5; 9 positions match TRBD2. The CDR3 has 14 residues. V trimming: 5 bases; J trimming: 4 bases; junction bases outside the gene matches: 5. CDR1 is SGHTA and CDR2 is FQGNSA in the germline V gene. Here the CDR3 reads CASSAQLAGETQYF. The CDR3 bases are TGTGCCAGCAGCGCCCAACTAGCGGGAGAGACCCAGTACTTC.